This paragraph reports one TCR beta chain. The data were produced by immunoSEQ multiplex PCR, yet TCRdb's version contains in-frame clones alone and is incomplete. The table includes tens of thousands of clones, over 70% detected once. This specimen comes from a study of blood T cell repertoires in COVID-19. Whole-study context: The origin of the acute and convalescent COVID-19 samples was the United States, Italy and Spain.

The germline CDR1 and CDR2 sequences are LNHDA and SQIVND (reference sequence). V was pared by 7 bases and J by 0 bases, with 13 bases between. The CDR3 length is 14 residues. The V gene is TRBV19, the J gene TRBJ2-7, with D perhaps TRBD2 (6 bases). The clonotype was recovered from a human donor in a cohort sampled during active COVID-19. Source material: peripheral blood. CDR3 sequence: CASTESGYSYEQYF. CDR3 DNA sequence: TGTGCCAGTACCGAAAGCGGGTACTCCTACGAGCAGTACTTC. Based on the CDR3 plus reference TRBV19 and TRBJ2-7, the full variable domain is DGGITQSPKYLFRKEGQNVTLSCEQNLNHDAMYWYRQDPGQGLRLIYYSQIVNDFQKGDIAEGYSVSREKKESFPLTVTSAQKNPTAFYLCASTESGYSYEQYFGPGTRLTVT.